These 20 T cell receptor beta chains were all obtained from the same sample, sequenced in a study of blood T cell repertoires in COVID-19. The assay was immunoSEQ multiplex PCR, and TCRdb's table has in-frame clones only and misses some. The sample yields some 400,000 clones, over 75% seen once. The sample consisted of peripheral blood. The receptors were gathered from a woman aged 55-69 years with COVID-19, enrolled during active disease.

This clone was picked up one time. The CDR3 protein is CASSGAGVRDTEAFF. For the CDR3, the DNA is TGTGCCAGTAGTGGCGCTGGGGTCAGGGACACTGAAGCTTTCTTT. The chain employs TRBV19 and TRBJ1-1, with TRBD1 as a possible D gene (5 bases). The CDR3 runs 15 residues. V was pared by 5 bases and J by 3 bases, with 16 bases between. Per germline, CDR1 LNHDA and CDR2 SQIVND (reference sequence).

This chain uses TRBV16 with TRBJ1-2; no firm D call. The CDR3 loop spans 12 amino acids. Germline V gene data show CDR1 as KGHSY and CDR2 as FQNENV. Between the trimmed V and J ends, which lost 1 base and 8 bases, there was a span of 8 bases. CDR3 DNA sequence: TGTGCCAGCAGCCAATACAGACGGGGCTACACCTTC. Translated, it gives CASSQYRRGYTF.

The chain links TRBV20-1 to TRBJ2-3, with a tentative D call TRBD2 (6 bases). Germline V gives CDR1 DFQATT, CDR2 SNEGSKA (reference sequence). CDR3 length: 16 residues. Deletions cut 3 bases from V and 1 base from J, with 17 bases between. The CDR3 protein is CSASVSGGFRTDTQYF. The CDR3 coding sequence is TGCAGTGCTAGTGTGTCCGGAGGGTTTCGCACAGATACGCAGTATTTT.

J is TRBJ2-7 and V is TRBV7-2; 8 bases agree with TRBD2. The CDR3 covers 15 residues. In germline, CDR1 is SGHTA, CDR2 FQGNSA. The J segment lost 1 base and the V segment lost 1 base, leaving 3 bases of the junction unmatched. The CDR3 region is CASSLVSGASYEQYF. CDR3 nucleotides: TGTGCCAGCAGCTTAGTTAGCGGGGCATCCTACGAGCAGTACTTC.

In DNA form, the CDR3 reads TGTGCCAGCGCACAGAGCATGAACACTGAAGCTTTCTTT. Residues: CASAQSMNTEAFF. This chain joins TRBV2 and TRBJ1-1; D remains ambiguous. The germline gives CDR1 SNHLY, CDR2 FYNNEI. The CDR3 extends over 13 amino acids. V was cut by 8 bases and J by 0 bases, with 10 bases left in between.

The chain has TRBV7-8 and TRBJ2-1; TRBD2 matches at 9 bases. CDR3 length: 16 residues. V was pared by 1 base and J by 4 bases, with 5 bases of the junction left unmatched. CDR1 and CDR2 from the germline V gene are SGHVS and FQNEAQ. The CDR3 nucleotides read TGTGCCAGCAGCTTAGGCGCGGGGGGGATGTACAATGAGCAGTTCTTC. Residues: CASSLGAGGMYNEQFF. The full variable domain, completed using reference TRBV7-8 and TRBJ2-1, is GAGVSQSPRYKVAKRGQDVALRCDPISGHVSLFWYQQALGQGPEFLTYFQNEAQLDKSGLPSDRFFAERPEGSVSTLKIQRTQQEDSAVYLCASSLGAGGMYNEQFFGPGTRLTVL.

This clone was observed a single time. The chain links TRBV20-1 to TRBJ1-2, with D tentatively TRBD1 (5 bases). Per germline, CDR1 DFQATT and CDR2 SNEGSKA (reference sequence). The V end lost 3 bases, the J end lost 0 bases, and 17 bases lay between the germline ends. The CDR3 is made up of 16 amino acids. CDR3 in DNA: TGCAGTGCTAGTCTTGGGGCGCTGACAACTAACTATGGCTACACCTTC. Residues: CSASLGALTTNYGYTF.

The sample holds one count of this clone. The chain is built from TRBV14 and TRBJ2-1, with 10 bases lining up with TRBD2. The CDR3 totals 17 residues. The germline V gene has CDR1 SGHDN and CDR2 FVKESK. With V trimmed by 4 bases and J by 4 bases, 10 bases remained unmatched. CDR3 amino acids: CASSPTLAGGKYNEQFF. For the CDR3, the DNA is TGTGCCAGCAGCCCGACCTTAGCGGGGGGAAAGTACAATGAGCAGTTCTTC.

The rearrangement uses TRBV4-1 and TRBJ2-7; D might be TRBD1 (5 bases). Germline V gene lookup returns CDR1 MGHRA and CDR2 YSYEKL. V shed 0 bases and J shed 2 bases, with 17 bases lying between them. There are 17 residues in the CDR3. The CDR3 protein is CASSQDRGATRPYEQYF. The DNA of the CDR3 is TGCGCCAGCAGCCAAGATCGTGGGGCTACTCGACCCTACGAGCAGTACTTC.

This chain joins TRBV4-1 and TRBJ2-3; D may be TRBD2 (5 bases). The V and J ends lost 6 bases and 0 bases respectively, with 16 bases between them. The CDR3 covers 16 residues. CDR1 MGHRA and CDR2 YSYEKL come from the germline V gene. The CDR3, as DNA: TGCGCCAGCAGGCCAGAGGGATTCTCTAGCACAGATACGCAGTATTTT. It codes for CASRPEGFSSTDTQYF.

V and J are TRBV6-5 and TRBJ1-2, with 7 bases fitting TRBD1. With V trimmed by 6 bases and J by 7 bases, 8 bases remained unmatched. The CDR3 runs 13 residues. CDR1 and CDR2 (germline): MNHEY, SVGAGI. CDR3 bases: TGTGCCAGCAGGCCGACCGACAGGGCTGGCTACACCTTC. Protein: CASRPTDRAGYTF.

The chain carries TRBV4-1 and TRBJ2-5; D is unresolved. The CDR3 runs to 13 residues. Trimming removed 5 bases from V and 5 bases from J, with 12 bases in between. Germline V gene sequence: CDR1 MGHRA, CDR2 YSYEKL. CDR3: CASSALTLETQYF. CDR3 nucleotides: TGCGCCAGCAGCGCTCTCACATTGGAGACCCAGTACTTC.

Comment on this clone: At the DNA level, this CDR3 is encoded by other sequences in the same sample as well. The chain has TRBV14 and TRBJ1-1; possible D gene TRBD1, 6 bases. CDR3 length equals 13 residues. V was pared by 5 bases and J by 2 bases, with 9 bases between. The germline V gene encodes CDR1 SGHDN and CDR2 FVKESK. The CDR3 sequence: CASSIGGNTEAFF. In nucleotides, the CDR3 is TGTGCCAGCAGCATAGGGGGTAACACTGAAGCTTTCTTT.

In its sample, this clone was seen once. The gene calls are TRBV5-4 and TRBJ2-7; no clear D. The CDR3 is 17 amino acids. The germline CDR1 and CDR2 sequences are SGHNT and YYREEE (reference sequence). Trimming removed 4 bases from V and 4 bases from J, with 24 bases in between. CDR3 loop: CASSPLSPARRHYEQYF. CDR3 nucleotides: TGTGCCAGCAGCCCGCTTTCCCCCGCCCGAAGACATTACGAGCAGTACTTC.

The chain uses TRBV6-5 and TRBJ2-2; no reliable D call. The germline V and J ends were trimmed by 2 bases and 1 base, with 5 bases remaining between them. CDR1 MNHEY and CDR2 SVGAGI come from the germline V gene. This CDR3 is built from 14 residues. This CDR3 reads CASSYRGNTGELFF. CDR3 DNA sequence: TGTGCCAGCAGTTACAGAGGGAACACCGGGGAGCTGTTTTTT.

The V gene is TRBV7-5, the J gene TRBJ2-3; no check of the table's D call, TRBD2, against the DNA was made. TRBV7-5 constitutes a pseudogene. This CDR3 region has 21 residues. As DNA, the CDR3 is TGTGTCAGAACCGGGGGGAGGAGCCATGCCTTCGCGGGCCGCCGCACAGATACGCAGTATTTT. The encoded protein is CVRTGGRSHAFAGRRTDTQYF.

The chain has TRBV2 and TRBJ1-6; TRBD1 matches at 7 bases. J gave up 6 bases and V 4 bases, and 9 bases lay outside the gene matches. This CDR3 region has 16 residues. Germline V lookup: CDR1 SNHLY, CDR2 FYNNEI. For the CDR3, the DNA is TGTGCCAGCAGTGGACCAGGGGGTTTGAGTAATTCACCCCTCCACTTT. This sequence encodes CASSGPGGLSNSPLHF.

This clone was observed a handful of times. This chain connects TRBV7-9 to TRBJ1-4, with TRBD1 matching 7 bases. The CDR3 consists of 15 residues. CDR1 is SEHNR and CDR2 is FQNEAQ in the germline V gene (reference sequence). Trimming cost V 5 bases and J 4 bases; bases outside gene matches: 7. CDR3 in amino acids: CASSPQGQYNEKLFF. As DNA, the CDR3 is TGTGCCAGCAGCCCGCAGGGACAGTATAATGAAAAACTGTTTTTT.

The gene calls are TRBV5-6 and TRBJ1-2, with D maybe TRBD1 (6 bases). Between the trimmed V and J ends, which lost 3 bases and 7 bases, there was a span of 13 bases. Germline assignment: CDR1 SGHDT and CDR2 YYEEEE. The CDR3 runs 13 residues. CDR3 nucleotides: TGTGCCAGCAGCTCGTCCCCAGGGGCTGGCTACACCTTC. This gives the protein CASSSSPGAGYTF.

The chain is built from TRBV5-4 and TRBJ2-3, with 9 bases that match TRBD2. Germline CDR1 is SGHNT and CDR2 is YYREEE (reference sequence). V trimming: 4 bases; J trimming: 4 bases; junction bases outside the gene matches: 10. This CDR3 is built from 16 residues. CDR3 in amino acids: CASSRVSGGFADTQYF. The CDR3 DNA follows: TGTGCCAGCAGCAGGGTTAGCGGGGGCTTCGCAGATACGCAGTATTTT.